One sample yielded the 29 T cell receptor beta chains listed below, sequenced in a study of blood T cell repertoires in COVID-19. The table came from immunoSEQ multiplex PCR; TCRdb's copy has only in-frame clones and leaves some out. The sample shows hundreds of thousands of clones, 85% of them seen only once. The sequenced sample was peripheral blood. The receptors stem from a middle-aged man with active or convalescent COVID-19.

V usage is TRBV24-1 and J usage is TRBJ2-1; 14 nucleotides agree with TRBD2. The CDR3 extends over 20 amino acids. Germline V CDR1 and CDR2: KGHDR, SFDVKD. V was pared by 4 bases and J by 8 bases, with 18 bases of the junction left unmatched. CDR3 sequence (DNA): TGTGCCACCAGTGACTCCCCGGGACGAGGGACTAGCGGGAGAAGGCATGAGCAGTTCTTC. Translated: CATSDSPGRGTSGRRHEQFF.

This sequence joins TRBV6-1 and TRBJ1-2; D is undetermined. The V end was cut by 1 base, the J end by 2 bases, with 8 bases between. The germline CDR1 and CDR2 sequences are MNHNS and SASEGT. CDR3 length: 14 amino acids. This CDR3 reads CASSEEWANYGYTF. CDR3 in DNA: TGTGCCAGCAGTGAAGAATGGGCGAACTATGGCTACACCTTC.

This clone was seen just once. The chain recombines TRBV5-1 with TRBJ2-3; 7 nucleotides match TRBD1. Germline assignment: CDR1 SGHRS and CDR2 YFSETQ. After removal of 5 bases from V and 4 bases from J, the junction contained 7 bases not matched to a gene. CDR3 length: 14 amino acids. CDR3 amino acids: CASRRTGLADTQYF. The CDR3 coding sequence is TGCGCCAGCAGGAGGACAGGATTGGCAGATACGCAGTATTTT.

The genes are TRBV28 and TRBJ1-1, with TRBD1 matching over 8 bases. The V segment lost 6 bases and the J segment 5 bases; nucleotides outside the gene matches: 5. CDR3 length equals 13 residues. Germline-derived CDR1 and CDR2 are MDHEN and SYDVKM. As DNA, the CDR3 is TGTGCCAGCAGGGCAGGGGGCCGGACTGAAGCTTTCTTT. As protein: CASRAGGRTEAFF.

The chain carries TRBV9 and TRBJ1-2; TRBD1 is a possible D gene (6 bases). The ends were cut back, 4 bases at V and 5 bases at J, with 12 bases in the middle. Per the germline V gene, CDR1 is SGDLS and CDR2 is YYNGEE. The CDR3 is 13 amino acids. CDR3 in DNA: TGTGCCAGCAGCTCGGTTCAGGGGTATGGCTACACCTTC. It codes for CASSSVQGYGYTF.

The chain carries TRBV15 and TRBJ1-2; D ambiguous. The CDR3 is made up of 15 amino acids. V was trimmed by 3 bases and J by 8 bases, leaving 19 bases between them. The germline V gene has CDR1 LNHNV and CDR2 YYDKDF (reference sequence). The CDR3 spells CATSRRGPGSEGYTF. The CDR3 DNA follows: TGTGCCACCAGCAGGAGAGGACCGGGGTCGGAAGGCTACACCTTC.

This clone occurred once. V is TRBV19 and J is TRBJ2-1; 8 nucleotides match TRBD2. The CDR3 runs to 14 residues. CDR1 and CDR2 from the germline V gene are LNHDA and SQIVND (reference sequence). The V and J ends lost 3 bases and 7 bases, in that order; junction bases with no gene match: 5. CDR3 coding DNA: TGTGCCAGTAGTATGGGACTAGGGGTGAATGAGCAGTTCTTC. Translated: CASSMGLGVNEQFF. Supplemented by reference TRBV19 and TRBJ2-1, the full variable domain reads DGGITQSPKYLFRKEGQNVTLSCEQNLNHDAMYWYRQDPGQGLRLIYYSQIVNDFQKGDIAEGYSVSREKKESFPLTVTSAQKNPTAFYLCASSMGLGVNEQFFGPGTRLTVL.

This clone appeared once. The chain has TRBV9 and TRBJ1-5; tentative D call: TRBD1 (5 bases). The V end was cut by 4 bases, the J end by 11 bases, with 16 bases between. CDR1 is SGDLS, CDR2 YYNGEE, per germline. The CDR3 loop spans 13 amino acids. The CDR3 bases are TGTGCCAGCAGCTCGGGACTCACGGAGGCCCAGCATTTT. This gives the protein CASSSGLTEAQHF.

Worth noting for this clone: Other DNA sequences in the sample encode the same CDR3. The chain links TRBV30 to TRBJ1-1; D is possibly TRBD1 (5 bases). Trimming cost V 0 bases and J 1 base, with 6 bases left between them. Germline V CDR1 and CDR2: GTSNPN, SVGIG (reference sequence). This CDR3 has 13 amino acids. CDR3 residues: CAWSVGGNTEAFF. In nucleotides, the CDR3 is TGTGCCTGGAGTGTGGGGGGGAACACTGAAGCTTTCTTT.

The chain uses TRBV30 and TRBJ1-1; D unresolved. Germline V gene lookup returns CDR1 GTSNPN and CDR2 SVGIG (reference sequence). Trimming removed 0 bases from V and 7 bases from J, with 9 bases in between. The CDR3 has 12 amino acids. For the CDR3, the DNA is TGTGCCTGGAGTGTTGGGTCAGGTGAAGCTTTCTTT. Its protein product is CAWSVGSGEAFF.

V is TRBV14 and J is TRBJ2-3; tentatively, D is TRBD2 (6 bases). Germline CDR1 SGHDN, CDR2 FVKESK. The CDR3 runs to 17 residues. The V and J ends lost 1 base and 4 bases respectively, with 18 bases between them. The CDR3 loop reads CASSQGEGLIGADTQYF. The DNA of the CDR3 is TGTGCCAGCAGCCAAGGCGAGGGACTGATTGGGGCAGATACGCAGTATTTT.

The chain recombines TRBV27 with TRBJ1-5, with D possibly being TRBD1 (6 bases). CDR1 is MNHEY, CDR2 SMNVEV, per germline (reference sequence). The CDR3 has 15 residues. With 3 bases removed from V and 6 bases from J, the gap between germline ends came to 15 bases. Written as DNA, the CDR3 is TGTGCCAGCAGTTTCACAGGGAAGTCAGCTCAGCCCCAGCATTTT. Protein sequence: CASSFTGKSAQPQHF.

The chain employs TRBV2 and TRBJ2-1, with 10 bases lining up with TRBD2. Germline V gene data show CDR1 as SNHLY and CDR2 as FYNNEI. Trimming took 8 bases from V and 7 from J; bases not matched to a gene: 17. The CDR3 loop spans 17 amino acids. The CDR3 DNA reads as TGTGCCAGCGGATCCCCTCTCGGACTAGCGGAAAGGAATGAGCAGTTCTTC. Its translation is CASGSPLGLAERNEQFF.

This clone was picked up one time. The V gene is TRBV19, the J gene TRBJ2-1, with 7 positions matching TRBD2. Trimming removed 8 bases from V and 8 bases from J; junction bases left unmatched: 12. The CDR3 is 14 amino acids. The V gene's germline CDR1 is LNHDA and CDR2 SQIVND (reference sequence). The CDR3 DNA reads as TGTGCCAGTGGTCCGGGACTATTGGGGGATGAGCAGTTCTTC. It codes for CASGPGLLGDEQFF.

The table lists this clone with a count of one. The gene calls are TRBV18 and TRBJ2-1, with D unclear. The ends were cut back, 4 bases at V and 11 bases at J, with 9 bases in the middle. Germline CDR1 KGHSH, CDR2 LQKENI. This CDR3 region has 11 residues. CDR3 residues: CASSLGPQQFF. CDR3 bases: TGTGCCAGCTCACTTGGGCCACAGCAGTTCTTC. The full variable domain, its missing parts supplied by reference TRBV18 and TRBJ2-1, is NAGVMQNPRHLVRRRGQEARLRCSPMKGHSHVYWYRQLPEEGLKFMVYLQKENIIDESGMPKERFSAEFPKEGPSILRIQQVVRGDSAAYFCASSLGPQQFFGPGTRLTVL.

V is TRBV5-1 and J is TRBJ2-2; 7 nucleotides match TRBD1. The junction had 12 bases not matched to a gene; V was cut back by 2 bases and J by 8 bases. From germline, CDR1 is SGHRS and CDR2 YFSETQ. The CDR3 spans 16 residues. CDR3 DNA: TGCGCCAGCAGCTTATCGGGGACAGACCCAAGGGGGGAGCTGTTTTTT. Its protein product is CASSLSGTDPRGELFF.

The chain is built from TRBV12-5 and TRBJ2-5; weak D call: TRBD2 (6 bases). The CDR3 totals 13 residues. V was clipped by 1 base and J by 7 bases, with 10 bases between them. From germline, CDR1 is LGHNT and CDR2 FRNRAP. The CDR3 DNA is TGTGCTAGTGGTTTGGCCCTCGGGGGGACCCAGTACTTC. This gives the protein CASGLALGGTQYF. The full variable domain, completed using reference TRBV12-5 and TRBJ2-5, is DARVTQTPRHKVTEMGQEVTMRCQPILGHNTVFWYRQTMMQGLELLAYFRNRAPLDDSGMPKDRFSAEMPDATLATLKIQPSEPRDSAVYFCASGLALGGTQYFGPGTRLLVL.

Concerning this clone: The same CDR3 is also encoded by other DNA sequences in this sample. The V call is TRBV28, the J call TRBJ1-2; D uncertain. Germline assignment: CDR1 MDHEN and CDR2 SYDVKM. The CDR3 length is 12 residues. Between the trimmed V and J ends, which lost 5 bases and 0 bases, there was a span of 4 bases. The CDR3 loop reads CASSPANYGYTF. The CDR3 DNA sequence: TGTGCCAGCAGTCCAGCTAACTATGGCTACACCTTC.

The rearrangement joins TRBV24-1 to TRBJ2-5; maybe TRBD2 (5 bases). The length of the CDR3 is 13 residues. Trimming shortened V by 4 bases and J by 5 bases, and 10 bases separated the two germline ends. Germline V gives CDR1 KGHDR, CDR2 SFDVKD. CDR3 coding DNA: TGTGCCACCAGTGAGGCTAGGAGGGAGACCCAGTACTTC. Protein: CATSEARRETQYF.

CDR3 in DNA: TGTGCCAGCAGCCGCGGACAGGGGGCGACCGGGGAGCTGTTTTTT. It is translated as CASSRGQGATGELFF. The V call is TRBV6-5, the J call TRBJ2-2; TRBD1 matches at 11 bases. CDR3 size: 15 residues. V shed 6 bases and J 5 bases; nucleotides not matched to a gene: 5. Germline CDR1 reads MNHEY; CDR2 reads SVGAGI.

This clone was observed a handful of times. The DNA for the CDR3 is TGTGCCAGTCACGGCCAGGGAACTGAAGCTTTCTTT. This codes for CASHGQGTEAFF. The V call is TRBV19, the J call TRBJ1-1; a possible D gene is TRBD1 (5 bases). Germline CDR1 reads LNHDA; CDR2 reads SQIVND (reference sequence). Trimming took off 8 bases at V and 5 bases at J, with 12 bases between the two ends. The CDR3 is 12 residues long.

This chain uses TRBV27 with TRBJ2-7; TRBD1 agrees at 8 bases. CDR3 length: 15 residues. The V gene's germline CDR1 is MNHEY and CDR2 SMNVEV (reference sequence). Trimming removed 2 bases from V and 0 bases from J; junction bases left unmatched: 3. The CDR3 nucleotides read TGTGCCAGCAGTTTAAAGGGACAGGTCTCCTACGAGCAGTACTTC. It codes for CASSLKGQVSYEQYF.

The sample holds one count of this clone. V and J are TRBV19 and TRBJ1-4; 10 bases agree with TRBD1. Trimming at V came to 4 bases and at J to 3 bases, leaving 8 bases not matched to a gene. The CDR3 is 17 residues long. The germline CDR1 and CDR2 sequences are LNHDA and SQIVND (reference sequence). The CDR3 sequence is CASSTSGTGEANEKLFF. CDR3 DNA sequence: TGTGCCAGTAGTACATCCGGGACAGGGGAGGCTAATGAAAAACTGTTTTTT. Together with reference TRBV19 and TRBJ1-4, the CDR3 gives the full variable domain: DGGITQSPKYLFRKEGQNVTLSCEQNLNHDAMYWYRQDPGQGLRLIYYSQIVNDFQKGDIAEGYSVSREKKESFPLTVTSAQKNPTAFYLCASSTSGTGEANEKLFFGSGTQLSVL.

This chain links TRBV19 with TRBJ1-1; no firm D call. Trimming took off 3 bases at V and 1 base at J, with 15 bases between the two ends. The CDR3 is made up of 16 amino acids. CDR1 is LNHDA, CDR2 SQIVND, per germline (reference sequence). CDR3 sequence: CASSMRSPSGNTEAFF. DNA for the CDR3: TGTGCCAGTAGTATGAGAAGCCCTTCAGGGAACACTGAAGCTTTCTTT. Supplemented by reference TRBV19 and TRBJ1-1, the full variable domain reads DGGITQSPKYLFRKEGQNVTLSCEQNLNHDAMYWYRQDPGQGLRLIYYSQIVNDFQKGDIAEGYSVSREKKESFPLTVTSAQKNPTAFYLCASSMRSPSGNTEAFFGQGTRLTVV.

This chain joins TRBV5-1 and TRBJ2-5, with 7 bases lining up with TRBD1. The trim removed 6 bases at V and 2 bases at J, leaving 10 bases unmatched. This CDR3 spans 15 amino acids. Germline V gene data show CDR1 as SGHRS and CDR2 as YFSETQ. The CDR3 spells CASIKTGQRQETQYF. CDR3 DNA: TGCGCCAGCATCAAAACGGGACAGAGACAAGAGACCCAGTACTTC.

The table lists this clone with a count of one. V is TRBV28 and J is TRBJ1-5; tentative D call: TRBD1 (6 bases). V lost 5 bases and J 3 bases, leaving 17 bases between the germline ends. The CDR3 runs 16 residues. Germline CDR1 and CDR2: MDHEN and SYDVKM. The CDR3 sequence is CASSGGQTLSNQPQHF. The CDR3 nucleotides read TGTGCCAGCAGTGGCGGACAGACCCTATCCAATCAGCCCCAGCATTTT.

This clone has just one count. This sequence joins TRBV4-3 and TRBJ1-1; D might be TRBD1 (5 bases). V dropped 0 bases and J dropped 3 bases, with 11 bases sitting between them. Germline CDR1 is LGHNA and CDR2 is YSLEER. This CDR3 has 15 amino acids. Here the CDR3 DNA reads TGCGCCAGCAGCCAAGATTTGGGGGGAGACACTGAAGCTTTCTTT. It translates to CASSQDLGGDTEAFF.

CDR3 residues: CASSLGQGLTDTQYF. DNA of the CDR3: TGTGCCAGCAGCTTGGGACAGGGCCTCACAGATACGCAGTATTTT. The chain recombines TRBV5-6 with TRBJ2-3, with 7 bases aligning to TRBD1. This CDR3 comprises 15 residues. Germline CDR1 SGHDT, CDR2 YYEEEE. J lost 2 bases, V lost 0 bases, and 3 bases had no gene match. Combining the CDR3 with reference TRBV5-6 and TRBJ2-3 gives the whole variable domain DAGVTQSPTHLIKTRGQQVTLRCSPKSGHDTVSWYQQALGQGPQFIFQYYEEEERQRGNFPDRFSGHQFPNYSSELNVNALLLGDSALYLCASSLGQGLTDTQYFGPGTRLTVL.

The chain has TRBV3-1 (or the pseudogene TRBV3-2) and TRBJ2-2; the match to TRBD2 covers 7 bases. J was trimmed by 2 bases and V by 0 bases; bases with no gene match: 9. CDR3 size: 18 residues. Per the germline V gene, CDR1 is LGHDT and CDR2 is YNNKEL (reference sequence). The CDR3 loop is CASSQERALAANTGELFF. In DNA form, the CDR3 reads TGTGCCAGCAGCCAAGAAAGGGCTCTAGCGGCTAACACCGGGGAGCTGTTTTTT.